This passage covers 3 T cell receptor beta chains from one sample sequenced in a study of OX40 agonist ivuxolimab in advanced cancers. Libraries were built with the immunoSEQ multiplex PCR assay. TCRdb mirrors the immuneACCESS table, restricted to in-frame sequences. Some clones are absent from its copies; in checked studies, under half trace to an unresolved V gene, and the reason for the others is unknown. This sample gives roughly 100,000 clones in total; approximately 93% of them show up just once. The ten largest account for around 0.25% of the sample. The sample in question was CD4+ or CD8+ T cells sorted from blood, obtained in a trial of the OX40 agonist ivuxolimab. The receptors originated from an adult with an advanced solid tumor such as melanoma, head and neck, liver or kidney cancer.

This chain links TRBV7-2 with TRBJ2-3; 12 nucleotides match TRBD2. This CDR3 is 18 amino acids long. The ends lost 1 base at V and 6 bases at J; junction bases unmatched: 11. Germline CDR1 SGHTA, CDR2 FQGNSA. The CDR3 region has the DNA TGTGCCAGCAGCTTAGTCCCGGCTAGCGGGAGGGCCAGGGATACGCAGTATTTT. Translating gives CASSLVPASGRARDTQYF.

V gene TRBV30 combines with J gene TRBJ1-5; D gene uncertain. Germline CDR1 is GTSNPN and CDR2 is SVGIG (reference sequence). The germline V and J ends were trimmed by 3 bases and 4 bases, with 16 bases remaining between them. CDR3 length equals 15 residues. The CDR3: CAWSGGPDNNQPQHF. The CDR3 coding sequence is TGTGCCTGGAGCGGAGGGCCCGACAATAATCAGCCCCAGCATTTT. The full variable domain, its missing parts supplied by reference TRBV30 and TRBJ1-5, is SQTIHQWPATLVQPVGSPLSLECTVEGTSNPNLYWYRQAAGRGLQLLFYSVGIGQISSEVPQNLSASRPQDRQFILSSKKLLLSDSGFYLCAWSGGPDNNQPQHFGDGTRLSIL.

This chain links TRBV6-5 with TRBJ2-7; the match to TRBD1 covers 8 bases. The J segment lost 6 bases and the V segment lost 4 bases, leaving 8 bases of the junction unmatched. This CDR3 has 14 amino acids. The V gene's germline CDR1 is MNHEY and CDR2 SVGAGI. CDR3 bases: TGTGCCAGCAGTTGGGACAGGACGCGTGGCGAGCAGTACGTC. This sequence encodes CASSWDRTRGEQYV.